These 18 T cell receptor beta chains were all obtained from the same sample, sequenced in a study of cytomegalovirus exposure and HLA in healthy donors. 13 Jbeta primers and 60 Vbeta primers were used for the PCR. TCRdb's table, derived via immunoSEQ multiplex PCR, lists solely in-frame clones and lacks some. The sample includes 150,000 or so clones, roughly 79% seen only once; the top ten take more than 0.8%. Sequenced input: PBMCs. The receptor source for this set is a woman aged 40 to 50 in good health and CMV-seronegative.

V and J are TRBV29-1 and TRBJ2-1; TRBD2 matches at 8 bases. The V and J ends lost 7 bases and 0 bases, in that order; junction bases with no gene match: 8. This CDR3 spans 15 amino acids. From germline, CDR1 is SQVTM and CDR2 ANQGSEA. CDR3 nucleotides: TGCAGCGCCCCCGGGGGGGTGAGCTCCTACAATGAGCAGTTCTTC. Protein: CSAPGGVSSYNEQFF.

The rearrangement links TRBV21-1 to TRBJ2-3; TRBD2 is the table's D call and was not checked against the DNA. TRBV21-1 is described as a pseudogene. The CDR3 totals 15 residues. The CDR3: CASRTNPGVGNTQYF. CDR3 in DNA: TGTGCCAGCAGGACAAACCCCGGGGTGGGAAATACGCAGTATTTT.

J is TRBJ2-1 and V is TRBV9; D is perhaps TRBD2 (6 bases). The CDR3 is 15 residues long. Deletions cut 6 bases from V and 6 bases from J, with 19 bases between. Germline V CDR1 and CDR2: SGDLS, YYNGEE. The CDR3 is CASNPLPGEINEQFF. CDR3 sequence (DNA): TGTGCCAGCAACCCCCTACCGGGAGAAATCAATGAGCAGTTCTTC.

The V and J genes are TRBV29-1 and TRBJ2-1, with TRBD2 matching 13 bases. Germline trimming cut 5 bases from V and 2 bases from J; bases unmatched to any gene: 12. The CDR3 contains 18 residues. Germline CDR1 is SQVTM and CDR2 is ANQGSEA. DNA of the CDR3: TGCAGCGTTCACGACAAGCCGGGACTAGCGGGGACCTACAATGAGCAGTTCTTC. Translating it yields CSVHDKPGLAGTYNEQFF.

This chain joins TRBV28 and TRBJ2-7; a possible D gene is TRBD2 (6 bases). Germline V gene lookup returns CDR1 MDHEN and CDR2 SYDVKM. Trimming cost V 5 bases and J 0 bases, with 8 bases left between them. This CDR3 spans 13 amino acids. The CDR3 is CASSDGSSYEQYF. The DNA for the CDR3 is TGTGCCAGCAGTGACGGGAGCTCCTACGAGCAGTACTTC. Full variable domain (missing parts from reference TRBV28 and TRBJ2-7): DVKVTQSSRYLVKRTGEKVFLECVQDMDHENMFWYRQDPGLGLRLIYFSYDVKMKEKGDIPEGYSVSREKKERFSLILESASTNQTSMYLCASSDGSSYEQYFGPGTRLTVT.

This clone appeared a few times. The gene calls are TRBV7-6 and TRBJ2-3, with a weak D call TRBD2 (6 bases). CDR3 length: 17 residues. V was pared by 1 base and J by 0 bases, with 14 bases between. Germline assignment: CDR1 SGHVS and CDR2 FNYEAQ. CDR3 in amino acids: CASSLVLAGSSTDTQYF. Written as DNA, the CDR3 is TGTGCCAGCAGCTTAGTATTGGCGGGATCTAGCACAGATACGCAGTATTTT.

This rearrangement joins TRBV30 to TRBJ1-5; 8 positions agree with TRBD1. The CDR3 has 16 amino acids. From germline, CDR1 is GTSNPN and CDR2 SVGIG (reference sequence). The ends lost 2 bases at V and 2 bases at J; junction bases unmatched: 8. CDR3 loop: CAWSQRTGLGNQPQHF. The CDR3 region has the DNA TGTGCCTGGAGTCAGCGGACAGGGCTGGGCAATCAGCCCCAGCATTTT.

V is TRBV4-1 and J is TRBJ2-7; weak D call: TRBD2 (5 bases). Germline assignment: CDR1 MGHRA and CDR2 YSYEKL. V dropped 0 bases and J dropped 0 bases, with 12 bases sitting between them. This CDR3 spans 16 amino acids. CDR3 amino acids: CASSQEASTSSYEQYF. CDR3 nucleotide sequence: TGCGCCAGCAGCCAAGAAGCTAGCACCAGCTCCTACGAGCAGTACTTC.

This chain links TRBV27 with TRBJ1-1, with D tentatively TRBD1 (6 bases). CDR3 length equals 15 residues. Germline V CDR1 and CDR2: MNHEY, SMNVEV (reference sequence). The V and J ends lost 7 bases and 1 base respectively, with 16 bases between them. This CDR3 is CASNLQGNGNTEAFF. CDR3 sequence (DNA): TGTGCCAGCAACCTACAGGGAAACGGGAACACTGAAGCTTTCTTT.

The rearrangement links TRBV6-6 to TRBJ1-2, with a possible D match to TRBD1 (5 bases). The CDR3 consists of 13 residues. CDR1 and CDR2 from the germline V gene are MNHNY and SVGAGI (reference sequence). V was cut by 4 bases and J by 7 bases, with 13 bases left in between. CDR3 protein: CASSSPGLGGYTF. CDR3 in DNA: TGTGCCAGCAGTTCTCCAGGGCTGGGTGGCTACACCTTC.

The chain joins TRBV27 to TRBJ2-7; 7 nucleotides line up with TRBD1. The CDR3 contains 14 residues. The germline V gene encodes CDR1 MNHEY and CDR2 SMNVEV (reference sequence). Unmatched junction bases numbered 8, after V lost 5 bases and J lost 4 bases. In nucleotides, the CDR3 is TGTGCCAGCAGTCCCCAGGGGGTGGGGTACGAGCAGTACTTC. Encoded protein: CASSPQGVGYEQYF.

V and J are TRBV5-1 and TRBJ2-5; D remains ambiguous. The CDR3 runs to 15 residues. CDR1 is SGHRS, CDR2 YFSETQ, per germline. V lost 0 bases and J 4 bases, leaving 13 bases between the germline ends. The CDR3 is CASSLASMERETQYF. The CDR3 coding sequence is TGCGCCAGCAGCTTGGCAAGTATGGAGCGAGAGACCCAGTACTTC. Filled out from reference TRBV5-1 and TRBJ2-5, the complete variable domain reads KAGVTQTPRYLIKTRGQQVTLSCSPISGHRSVSWYQQTPGQGLQFLFEYFSETQRNKGNFPGRFSGRQFSNSRSEMNVSTLELGDSALYLCASSLASMERETQYFGPGTRLLVL.

V usage is TRBV19 and J usage is TRBJ2-7; a weak D match, TRBD2 (5 bases). CDR1 LNHDA and CDR2 SQIVND come from the germline V gene (reference sequence). The length of the CDR3 is 17 residues. V lost 0 bases, J lost 0 bases, and 15 bases lay in between. The CDR3 sequence: CASSIDFLTGSSYEQYF. CDR3 DNA: TGTGCCAGTAGTATAGATTTTTTGACTGGGAGCTCCTACGAGCAGTACTTC.

A single count supports this clone. The gene calls are TRBV27 and TRBJ2-3; TRBD2 might be the D (7 bases). V lost 4 bases, J lost 2 bases, and 13 bases lay in between. The CDR3 loop spans 15 amino acids. Germline V gene data show CDR1 as MNHEY and CDR2 as SMNVEV (reference sequence). CDR3 coding DNA: TGTGCCAGCAGTTGGGGGGGCCGCACCACAGATACGCAGTATTTT. It specifies CASSWGGRTTDTQYF.

This clone was counted between two and nine times. J is TRBJ2-7 and V is TRBV19; D possibly corresponds to TRBD1 (5 bases). The germline gives CDR1 LNHDA, CDR2 SQIVND (reference sequence). The V end was cut by 6 bases, the J end by 1 base, with 10 bases between. This CDR3 contains 13 residues. CDR3 loop: CASSHDRSYEQYF. The CDR3 coding sequence is TGTGCCAGTAGCCACGACAGATCCTACGAGCAGTACTTC.

The chain is built from TRBV13 and TRBJ1-2; 8 bases agree with TRBD1. The length of the CDR3 is 12 residues. V lost 5 bases and J lost 6; bases outside the gene matches: 2. Germline assignment: CDR1 PRHDT and CDR2 FYEKMQ (reference sequence). The CDR3 DNA reads as TGTGCCAGCAGCGTGACAGGGGATGGCTACACCTTC. Protein product: CASSVTGDGYTF.

The chain employs TRBV7-9 and TRBJ1-2; maybe TRBD1 (6 bases). CDR1 is SEHNR and CDR2 is FQNEAQ in the germline V gene (reference sequence). This CDR3 has 14 amino acids. V lost 3 bases, J lost 4 bases, and 12 bases lay in between. The CDR3 spells CASSFEAGAYGYTF. The CDR3 DNA sequence: TGTGCCAGCAGCTTTGAGGCAGGGGCCTATGGCTACACCTTC.

A word on this clone: At one of its ends the junction is not consistent with the germline gene, which may arise from a read error. The V and J genes are TRBV6-6 and TRBJ2-3, with 10 bases identical to TRBD2. The CDR3 has 12 amino acids. In germline, CDR1 is MNHNY, CDR2 SVGAGI (reference sequence). The CDR3 protein is CASRNPSGSEVF. The CDR3 DNA follows: TGTGCCAGCAGGAACCCTAGCGGGAGCGAGGTTTTT.